This T cell receptor (beta chain) was found in a study of blood T cells in healthy people across ages. Together with a sample-barcoded 5' primer, a J-beta primer mix was included in a second PCR lasting roughly 6 to 12 cycles. Each of the samples gave a minimum of 2.5 million paired-end reads that contained CDR3. Each CDR3 protein gets one entry after TCRdb re-called the 5' RACE reads with MiXCR. The table records about 680,000 distinct CDR3 sequences, around 48% of them present only once. For every donor, a draw yielded roughly 10 milliliters of peripheral blood. The receptor's source is a woman aged 55-69 years in good health. Sequencing was done on a sample of blood.

For the CDR3, the DNA is TGTGCCAGCAGTTTAATAGGTAAGCCCCAGCATTTT. It translates to CASSLIGKPQHF. This chain uses TRBV27 with TRBJ1-5; D gene uncertain. This CDR3 region has 12 residues. The germline CDR1 and CDR2 sequences are MNHEY and SMNVEV (reference sequence). Deletions cut 2 bases from V and 8 bases from J, with 7 bases between.